One sample yielded the 5 T cell receptor beta chains listed below, sequenced in a study of beta chain features in type 1 diabetes. Study-wide points: TCRB CDR3 length was moderately but significantly reduced in all four CD4+ subsets of Type 1 diabetes patients.

Expressed TCRB transcripts got sequenced, as all isolated RNA was reverse transcribed. TCRdb's copy holds only in-frame clones and misses some; the assay was immunoSEQ multiplex PCR. Of under 400,000 clones detected, around 12% appear once; the ten largest clones hold around 0.01%. Their antigens are not known. Sequences were obtained from naive CD4+ T cells from blood. These receptors were taken from a woman younger than 35 with type 1 diabetes.

The DNA for the CDR3 is TGTGCCAGCTCACCTTTGGCGGGCACTGAAGCTTTCTTT. It specifies CASSPLAGTEAFF. The rearrangement uses TRBV18 and TRBJ1-1; D is uncertain. Germline V lookup: CDR1 KGHSH, CDR2 LQKENI. The CDR3 consists of 13 residues. V lost 3 bases, J lost 4 bases, and 9 bases lay in between.

This clone was detected a few times. The chain has TRBV30 and TRBJ2-5; TRBD1 agrees at 7 bases. This CDR3 has 15 amino acids. The V and J ends lost 1 base and 1 base, in that order; junction bases with no gene match: 6. Germline V CDR1 and CDR2: GTSNPN, SVGIG (reference sequence). The CDR3 nucleotides are TGTGCCTGGAGTGGCCCCGGGACAGCCCAAGAGACCCAGTACTTC. Translating gives CAWSGPGTAQETQYF.

The chain joins TRBV7-9 to TRBJ2-2, with a possible D match to TRBD2 (5 bases). The CDR3 contains 14 residues. V was clipped by 5 bases and J by 7 bases, with 14 bases between them. Germline lookup yields CDR1 SEHNR and CDR2 FQNEAQ (reference sequence). The CDR3 loop is CASSHRRAGGELFF. The CDR3 region has the DNA TGTGCCAGCAGCCACCGCCGGGCGGGCGGGGAGCTGTTTTTT.

This clone came up a few times. This sequence joins TRBV28 and TRBJ2-7; D possibly corresponds to TRBD2 (5 bases). V lost 8 bases to trimming and J lost 7 bases, with 15 bases between them. The CDR3 length is 12 residues. CDR1 and CDR2 (germline): MDHEN, SYDVKM. CDR3 loop: CASSHLPGEQYF. The CDR3 nucleotides are TGTGCCAGCTCACACTTACCGGGAGAGCAGTACTTC.

This clone has a handful of counts. V is TRBV12-5 and J is TRBJ2-3; 8 nucleotides agree with TRBD1. Germline loops: CDR1 LGHNT, CDR2 FRNRAP. Trimming cost V 4 bases and J 2 bases; bases outside gene matches: 8. This CDR3 is 16 amino acids long. The CDR3 loop is CASGSGQGGVTDTQYF. The CDR3 nucleotides read TGTGCTAGTGGTTCAGGACAGGGAGGTGTCACAGATACGCAGTATTTT.